This T cell receptor (beta chain) was documented in a study of Tregs in tolerant kidney transplant recipients. The table came from immunoSEQ multiplex PCR; TCRdb's copy has only in-frame clones and leaves some out. This repertoire shows 110,000 or so clones, nearly 90% found once; its top ten account for around 0.35%. CDR1 MNHNS and CDR2 SASEGT come from the germline V gene. The V end lost 0 bases, the J end lost 3 bases, and 15 bases lay between the germline ends. This CDR3 is 16 amino acids long. The rearrangement uses TRBV6-1 and TRBJ2-7; tentatively, D is TRBD1 (5 bases). The clonotype comes from a human donor who received a combined kidney and bone marrow transplant. Sample: CD4+ T cells from blood, taken before the transplant. In DNA, the CDR3 is TGTGCCAGCAGTGAAGCCCAGGGCTCTCCGTACTACGAGCAGTACTTC. Its translation is CASSEAQGSPYYEQYF.